This entry lists 17 T cell receptor beta chains sequenced from one sample in a study of cytomegalovirus exposure and HLA in healthy donors (dated by TCRdb to 2016 to 2017). The library was prepared using the immunoSEQ multiplex PCR assay. For the multiplex PCR, a mixture combining 60 forward primers for TCR Vbeta segments and 13 reverse primers for TCR Jbeta segments was used. TCRdb stores this immuneACCESS table with in-frame sequences only. Part of the clones is absent; in the studies checked, under half of the shortfall reflects unresolved V genes, and no reason is known for the rest. The sample table holds 150,000 to 200,000 clones, of which approximately 71% were seen once. 1.5% of the sample belongs to the ten largest clones. The sample was PBMCs. The source of these receptors is a girl between 10 and 17 years old in good health and CMV-seronegative.

There are a few counts of this clone. This chain joins TRBV6-1 and TRBJ1-5; D call uncertain. With 2 bases removed from V and 3 bases from J, the gap between germline ends came to 5 bases. The CDR3 is made up of 13 amino acids. Germline CDR1 MNHNS, CDR2 SASEGT. CDR3 DNA: TGTGCCAGCAGTGAACAGAACAATCAGCCCCAGCATTTT. Its protein is CASSEQNNQPQHF.

The chain carries TRBV10-3 and TRBJ1-6; unclear D gene. The CDR3 has 14 amino acids. Germline V lookup: CDR1 ENHRY, CDR2 SYGVKD. Trimming removed 6 bases at V and 5 bases at J, with 11 bases between. The CDR3 reads CAISYGEDNSPLHF. CDR3 nucleotides: TGTGCCATCAGCTACGGGGAGGATAATTCACCCCTCCACTTT.

The chain has TRBV4-1 and TRBJ1-2, with D tentatively TRBD1 (5 bases). From germline, CDR1 is MGHRA and CDR2 YSYEKL. V was shortened by 0 bases and J by 7 bases, with 12 bases between the two germline ends. This CDR3 is built from 14 residues. The CDR3 nucleotides are TGCGCCAGCAGCCAAGATTGGGGGGGAGGTGGCTACACCTTC. Its translation is CASSQDWGGGGYTF.

The chain joins TRBV9 to TRBJ2-1; TRBD2 matches 10 bases. There are 18 residues in the CDR3. J was trimmed by 4 bases and V by 0 bases; bases with no gene match: 10. Germline V gene sequence: CDR1 SGDLS, CDR2 YYNGEE. The CDR3 here is CASSVGQGAGGLYNEQFF. The CDR3 DNA follows: TGTGCCAGCAGCGTAGGGCAAGGAGCGGGGGGGTTGTACAATGAGCAGTTCTTC.

The chain is built from TRBV4-1 and TRBJ2-7, with 7 bases that match TRBD1. The CDR3 consists of 15 residues. With V trimmed by 1 base and J by 7 bases, 10 bases remained unmatched. Germline V CDR1 and CDR2: MGHRA, YSYEKL. The CDR3 protein is CASSQAGTVPGEQYF. The CDR3 DNA reads as TGCGCCAGCAGCCAAGCCGGGACAGTGCCAGGGGAGCAGTACTTC.

V and J are TRBV4-1 and TRBJ2-2; no clear D. The CDR3 runs to 14 residues. With 0 bases removed from V and 7 bases from J, the gap between germline ends came to 9 bases. Per the germline V gene, CDR1 is MGHRA and CDR2 is YSYEKL. The CDR3 sequence: CASSQEAQVGELFF. The CDR3 DNA sequence: TGCGCCAGCAGCCAAGAGGCCCAGGTCGGGGAGCTGTTTTTT.

V gene TRBV29-1 combines with J gene TRBJ1-2; 9 bases are a match to TRBD1. V lost 7 bases and J lost 8; bases outside the gene matches: 8. The CDR3 runs 12 residues. The germline V gene encodes CDR1 SQVTM and CDR2 ANQGSEA. The CDR3 sequence is CSASDRGEGYTF. CDR3 DNA sequence: TGCAGCGCCTCGGACAGGGGCGAGGGCTACACCTTC. The complete variable domain, with remaining parts taken from reference TRBV29-1 and TRBJ1-2, reads SAVISQKPSRDICQRGTSLTIQCQVDSQVTMMFWYRQQPGQSLTLIATANQGSEATYESGFVIDKFPISRPNLTFSTLTVSNMSPEDSSIYLCSASDRGEGYTFGSGTRLTVV.

A word on this clone: One junction end disagrees with the germline gene, perhaps due to a read error. The rearrangement links TRBV7-8 to TRBJ2-5, with D perhaps matching TRBD1 (7 bases). The CDR3 is 11 amino acids. In germline, CDR1 is SGHVS, CDR2 FQNEAQ. The CDR3 here is CASSFRGVMHF. The CDR3 DNA reads TGTGCCAGCAGCTTCAGGGGGGTCATGCACTTC.

The CDR3 here is CATSKLAGGQGEQFF. The CDR3 nucleotides read TGTGCCACCAGCAAACTAGCGGGGGGGCAGGGTGAGCAGTTCTTC. The rearrangement uses TRBV15 and TRBJ2-1; 13 bases map to TRBD2. Germline V gene sequence: CDR1 LNHNV, CDR2 YYDKDF (reference sequence). The CDR3 covers 15 residues. Trimming removed 4 bases from V and 9 bases from J; junction bases left unmatched: 6.

This clone has just a few counts. The chain uses TRBV9 and TRBJ1-1; D gene unclear. V lost 4 bases and J lost 0, with 10 bases in between. The CDR3 spans 14 residues. Germline V lookup: CDR1 SGDLS, CDR2 YYNGEE. CDR3 loop: CASSPRQVNTEAFF. The DNA for the CDR3 is TGTGCCAGCAGCCCCAGGCAGGTGAACACTGAAGCTTTCTTT.

The rearrangement links TRBV6-6 to TRBJ1-1; the match to TRBD1 covers 7 bases. Germline values: CDR1 MNHNY, CDR2 SVGAGI (reference sequence). J gave up 0 bases and V 6 bases, and 7 bases lay outside the gene matches. This CDR3 is built from 15 residues. The CDR3 DNA follows: TGTGCCAGCAGAGACAGGGAGTCAGTGAACACTGAAGCTTTCTTT. It encodes CASRDRESVNTEAFF.

The chain couples TRBV6-5 to TRBJ2-2; 7 bases fit TRBD1. The ends lost 5 bases at V and 13 bases at J; junction bases unmatched: 13. This CDR3 has 14 residues. Germline CDR1 MNHEY, CDR2 SVGAGI. CDR3 amino acids: CASSNLKGGEVLFF. CDR3 bases: TGTGCCAGCAGTAATTTAAAAGGGGGCGAGGTGCTGTTTTTT.

CDR3 region: CASSPETGYNEQFF. In DNA, the CDR3 is TGTGCCAGCTCACCAGAGACAGGGTACAATGAGCAGTTCTTC. The rearrangement links TRBV18 to TRBJ2-1; 7 bases fit TRBD1. This CDR3 contains 14 residues. Trimming removed 2 bases from V and 4 bases from J; junction bases left unmatched: 2. Germline V gene lookup returns CDR1 KGHSH and CDR2 LQKENI.

With respect to this clone: Relative to the germline gene, one junction end is altered; a read error may explain this. The chain carries TRBV4-1 and TRBJ1-1; 10 bases align to TRBD1. Germline CDR1 and CDR2: MGHRA and YSYEKL. The CDR3 covers 12 residues. CDR3 protein: CASSHQTGGRDF. CDR3 sequence (DNA): TGCGCCAGCAGCCATCAGACAGGGGGCAGGGACTTT.

The chain carries TRBV2 and TRBJ2-5; 15 nucleotides agree with TRBD2. Germline V gene sequence: CDR1 SNHLY, CDR2 FYNNEI. The junction had 5 bases not matched to a gene; V was cut back by 4 bases and J by 5 bases. The CDR3 consists of 16 residues. The CDR3 DNA reads as TGTGCCAGCAGTGGGACTAGCGGGGGGGCCGGTGAGACCCAGTACTTC. Residues: CASSGTSGGAGETQYF.

J is TRBJ1-5 and V is TRBV6-1; TRBD1 aligns across 9 bases. J lost 7 bases, V lost 4 bases, and 8 bases had no gene match. Germline V CDR1 and CDR2: MNHNS, SASEGT. The CDR3 totals 15 residues. CDR3 region: CASSGRQGVGQPQHF. The CDR3, as DNA: TGTGCCAGCAGTGGGAGACAGGGGGTGGGGCAGCCCCAGCATTTT.

The chain has TRBV19 and TRBJ1-1, with a possible D match to TRBD1 (5 bases). The CDR3 runs 13 residues. Trimming cost V 7 bases and J 1 base, with 10 bases left between them. CDR1 and CDR2 from the germline V gene are LNHDA and SQIVND (reference sequence). CDR3 DNA: TGTGCCAGTAACCCGGGGGGGAACACTGAAGCTTTCTTT. Protein: CASNPGGNTEAFF.